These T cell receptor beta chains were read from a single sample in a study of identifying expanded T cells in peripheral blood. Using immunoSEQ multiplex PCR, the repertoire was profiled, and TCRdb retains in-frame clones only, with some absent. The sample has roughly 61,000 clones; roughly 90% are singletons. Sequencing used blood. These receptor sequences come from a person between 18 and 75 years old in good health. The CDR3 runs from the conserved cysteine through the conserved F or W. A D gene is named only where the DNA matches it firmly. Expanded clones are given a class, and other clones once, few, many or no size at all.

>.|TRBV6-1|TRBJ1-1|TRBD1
TGTGCCAGCAGAAGGGGGCAGGGGGCGAACACTGAAGCTTTCTTT
CASRRGQGANTEAFF
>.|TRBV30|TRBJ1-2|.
TGTGCCTGGAGTAGGTGGGATTTTCATTATGGCTACACCTTC
CAWSRWDFHYGYTF
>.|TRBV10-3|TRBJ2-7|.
TGTGCCATCAGTGAGGCTAGCAGACCCTACGAGCAGTACTTC
CAISEASRPYEQYF
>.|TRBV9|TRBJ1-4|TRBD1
TGTGCCAGCAGCGTAGGGACAGGTATTGTCGGTGAAAAACTGTTTTTT
CASSVGTGIVGEKLFF
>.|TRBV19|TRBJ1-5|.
TGTGCCAGTAATCCCAACACCTATAGCAATCAGCCCCAGCATTTT
CASNPNTYSNQPQHF
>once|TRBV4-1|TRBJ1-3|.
TGCGCCAGCAGCCAAACCGGTAGGCCTGGAAACACCATATATTTT
CASSQTGRPGNTIYF
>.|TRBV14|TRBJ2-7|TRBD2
TGTGCCAGCAGCATCGCGCTAGCGGGTTCCGCCTACGAGCAGTACTTC
CASSIALAGSAYEQYF
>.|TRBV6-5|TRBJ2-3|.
TGTGCCAGCAGCCCACCAGGCACAGATACGCAGTATTTT
CASSPPGTDTQYF
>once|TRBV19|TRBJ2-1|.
TGTGCCAGTACCATGGGACCGATCTACAATGAGCAGTTCTTC
CASTMGPIYNEQFF
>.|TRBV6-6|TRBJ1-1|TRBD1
TGTGCCAGCAGTGGACAGGGGTATACTGAAGCTTTCTTT
CASSGQGYTEAFF
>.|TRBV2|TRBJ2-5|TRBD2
TGTGCCAGCAGTGCATTCGCGGGGGGAACAGAGACCCAGTACTTC
CASSAFAGGTETQYF
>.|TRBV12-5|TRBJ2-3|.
TGTGCTAGTGGTTTGGTAGGTACAGATACGCAGTATTTT
CASGLVGTDTQYF
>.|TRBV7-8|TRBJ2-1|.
TGTGCCAGCAGCTTAGACTGGAACCAGTTCTTC
CASSLDWNQFF
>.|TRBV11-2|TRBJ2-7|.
TGTGCCAGCAGCTTAGATCTCACCGAGCAGTACTTC
CASSLDLTEQYF
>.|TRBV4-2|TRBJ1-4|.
TGTGCCAGCAGCCAGCTTCGGGGGGAGAAACTGTTTTTT
CASSQLRGEKLFF
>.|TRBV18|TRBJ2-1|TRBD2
TGTGCCAGCTCACGGGAGTTGGCGGGGGGGCCTTACAATGAGCAGTTCTTC
CASSRELAGGPYNEQFF
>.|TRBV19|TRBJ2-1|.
TGTGCCAGTAGTATATGGGAGGGGGACGACTACAATGAGCAGTTCTTC
CASSIWEGDDYNEQFF
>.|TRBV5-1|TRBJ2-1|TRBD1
TGCGCCAGCAGCTTGAGGAGGGACAGGGGTTCGAATGAGCAGTTCTTC
CASSLRRDRGSNEQFF
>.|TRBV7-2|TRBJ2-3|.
TGTGCCAGCAGCTTCGACTCATACACAGATACGCAGTATTTT
CASSFDSYTDTQYF
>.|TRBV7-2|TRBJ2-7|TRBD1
TGTGCCAGCAGCTTAGGACAGGGGGCTGGCGAGCAGTACTTC
CASSLGQGAGEQYF
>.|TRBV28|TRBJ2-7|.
TGTGCCAGCAGTCATCCCTACATCACCTCCTACGAGCAGTACTTC
CASSHPYITSYEQYF
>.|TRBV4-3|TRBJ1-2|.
TGCGCCAGCAGCCAAGTAAGCCAGGGAGATTTTGGCTACACCTTC
CASSQVSQGDFGYTF
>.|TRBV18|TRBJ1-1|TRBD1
TGTGCCAGCTCACAGGACAGGGCGAACACTGAAGCTTTCTTT
CASSQDRANTEAFF
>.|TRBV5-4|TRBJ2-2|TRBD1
TGTGCCAGCAGCTTGGCCGGAGGACAGGGGGCTTCCGGGGAGCTGTTTTTT
CASSLAGGQGASGELFF
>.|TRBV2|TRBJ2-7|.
TGTGCCAGCAGTGAAGTCGGCCCCCCCTCCTACGAGCAGTACTTC
CASSEVGPPSYEQYF
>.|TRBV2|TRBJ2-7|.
TGTGCCAGCAGCAAAAGGACCAGCTACGAGCAGTACTTC
CASSKRTSYEQYF
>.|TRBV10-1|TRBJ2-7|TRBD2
TGCGCCAGCAGGGGGAGGGGCTGGGAGCAGTACTTC
CASRGRGWEQYF
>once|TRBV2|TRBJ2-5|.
TGTGCCAGCAGTGATCGGGGAGAGACCCAGTACTTC
CASSDRGETQYF
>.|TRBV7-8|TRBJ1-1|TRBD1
TGTGCCAGCAGCTTAGGGCCAGGGGGCACTGAAGCTTTCTTT
CASSLGPGGTEAFF
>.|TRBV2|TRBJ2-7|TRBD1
TGTGCCGGCCGGGACAGGGACTCCTACGAGCAGTACTTC
CAGRDRDSYEQYF
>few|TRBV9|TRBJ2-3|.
TGTGCCAGCAGCGTAGGCGGAGGGGCTAGCACAGATACGCAGTATTTT
CASSVGGGASTDTQYF
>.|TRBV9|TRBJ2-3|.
TGTGCCAGCAGCAGGGGACGGACCACAGATACGCAGTATTTT
CASSRGRTTDTQYF
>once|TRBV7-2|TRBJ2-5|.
TGTGCCAGCAGCTTAGAGGGGGGAGCAGGGGAGACCCAGTACTTC
CASSLEGGAGETQYF
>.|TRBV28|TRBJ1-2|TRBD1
TGTGCCAGTCGGACAGGGGGCTATGGCTACACCTTC
CASRTGGYGYTF
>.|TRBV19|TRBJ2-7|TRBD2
TGTGCCAGTAGTCCTACCACATCCCTACAACTAGCGGGAGCCCTCTACGAGCAGTACTTC
CASSPTTSLQLAGALYEQYF
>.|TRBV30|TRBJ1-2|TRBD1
TGTGCCTGGACGGGTGGGACAGCCCCTGGAGGCTACACCTTC
CAWTGGTAPGGYTF
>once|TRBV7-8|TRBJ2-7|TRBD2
TGTGCCAGCAGCGGGACTAGCGGGGACTACGAGCAGTACTTC
CASSGTSGDYEQYF
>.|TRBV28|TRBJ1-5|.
TGTGCCAGCTCGATTGGGGGGGCCAGACAGCCCCAGCATTTT
CASSIGGARQPQHF
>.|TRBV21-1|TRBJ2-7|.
TGTGCCAGCAGCAACCCCTTCGCCATTACCGGGACAGGTTACTACGAGCAGTACTTC
CASSNPFAITGTGYYEQYF